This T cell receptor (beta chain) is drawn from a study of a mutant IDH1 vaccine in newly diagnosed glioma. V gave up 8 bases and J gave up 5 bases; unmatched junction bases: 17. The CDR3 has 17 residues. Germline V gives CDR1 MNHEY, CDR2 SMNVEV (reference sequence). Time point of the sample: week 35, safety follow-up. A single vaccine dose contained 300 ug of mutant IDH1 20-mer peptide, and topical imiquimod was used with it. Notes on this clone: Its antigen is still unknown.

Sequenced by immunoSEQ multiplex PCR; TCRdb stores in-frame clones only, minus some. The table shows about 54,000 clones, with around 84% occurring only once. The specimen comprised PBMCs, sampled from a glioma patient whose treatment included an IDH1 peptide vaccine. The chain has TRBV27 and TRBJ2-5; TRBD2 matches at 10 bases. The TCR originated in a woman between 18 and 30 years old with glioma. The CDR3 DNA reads TGTGCCAGCTCATCCCCTATAGCGGGGGGCCGGGGGGAGACCCAGTACTTC. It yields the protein CASSSPIAGGRGETQYF.